These 9 T cell receptor beta chains came from one sample sequenced in a study of CD8+ T cells in alopecia areata. TCR sequencing used cDNA made by reverse transcription of extracted RNA. Clones were read by immunoSEQ multiplex PCR, and TCRdb kept only the in-frame ones, dropping some. The repertoire consists of approximately 98,000 clones, with 55% to 70% occurring once and the leading ten covering roughly 25%. Material: NKG2D-low CD8+ T cells sorted from blood. These receptors were taken from a human donor with alopecia areata.

This rearrangement joins TRBV13 to TRBJ2-1; D possibly corresponds to TRBD1 (6 bases). The germline V gene encodes CDR1 PRHDT and CDR2 FYEKMQ (reference sequence). This CDR3 comprises 15 residues. Deletions cut 1 base from V and 8 bases from J, with 15 bases between. CDR3 in DNA: TGTGCCAGCAGCTTAGAGGACAGACTTCCAGATGAGCAGTTCTTC. Translated: CASSLEDRLPDEQFF.

This clone appeared a few times. The chain joins TRBV5-6 to TRBJ2-3; D ambiguous. V was cut by 2 bases and J by 5 bases, with 6 bases left in between. CDR3 length: 12 amino acids. Germline V gene lookup returns CDR1 SGHDT and CDR2 YYEEEE. The CDR3, as DNA: TGTGCCAGCAGCTTCGGTGGAGATACGCAGTATTTT. This encodes CASSFGGDTQYF.

The chain employs TRBV9 and TRBJ1-2, with 10 bases lining up with TRBD1. The germline V gene has CDR1 SGDLS and CDR2 YYNGEE. V lost 0 bases, J lost 3 bases, and 11 bases stayed unmatched. This CDR3 is built from 18 residues. The CDR3 region is CASSVDVAPGQGYYGYTF. CDR3 nucleotide sequence: TGTGCCAGCAGCGTAGACGTGGCGCCGGGACAGGGGTACTATGGCTACACCTTC.

The chain carries TRBV5-6 and TRBJ2-1, with D possibly TRBD1 on 5 matching bases. CDR1 is SGHDT and CDR2 is YYEEEE in the germline V gene. The CDR3 loop spans 14 amino acids. The V gene lost 6 bases and the J gene lost 0 bases, with 10 bases spanning the gap. CDR3 loop: CASTQGSSYNEQFF. The CDR3 nucleotides are TGTGCCAGCACTCAGGGCAGCTCCTACAATGAGCAGTTCTTC.

This clone turned up a few times. V usage is TRBV14 and J usage is TRBJ2-1; the D is unclear. Trimming left V 4 bases short and J 7 bases short, with 14 bases between. CDR1 is SGHDN, CDR2 FVKESK, per germline. The CDR3 spans 14 residues. CDR3 nucleotides: TGTGCCAGCAGCCCCCCAAGGAGTGGGAATGAGCAGTTCTTC. Amino acids: CASSPPRSGNEQFF.

This clone was seen only a few times. V gene TRBV10-3 combines with J gene TRBJ2-3; 9 nucleotides agree with TRBD2. With 6 bases clipped from V and 4 bases from J, the junction kept 8 bases outside the gene matches. CDR3 length equals 15 residues. Germline values: CDR1 ENHRY, CDR2 SYGVKD. The CDR3 sequence is CAISPSGRLADTQYF. CDR3 coding DNA: TGTGCCATCAGCCCCAGCGGGAGGTTGGCAGATACGCAGTATTTT.

The rearrangement links TRBV7-3 to TRBJ2-1; 8 bases line up with TRBD2. The CDR3 consists of 17 residues. Unmatched junction bases numbered 11, after V lost 3 bases and J lost 4 bases. Germline CDR1 and CDR2: SGHTA and FQGTGA. The CDR3 DNA reads TGTGCCAGCAGCTTCCACGGTCGCGGGAGGTCATACAATGAGCAGTTCTTC. Protein sequence: CASSFHGRGRSYNEQFF.

The chain is built from TRBV5-1 and TRBJ2-2; TRBD1 might be the D (5 bases). The CDR3 sequence is 16 residues long. V was clipped by 2 bases and J by 0 bases, with 11 bases between them. The germline gives CDR1 SGHRS, CDR2 YFSETQ. This chain's CDR3 is CASSFLLRANTGELFF. CDR3 coding DNA: TGCGCCAGCAGCTTTTTACTCAGGGCGAACACCGGGGAGCTGTTTTTT.

The gene calls are TRBV4-1 and TRBJ2-1; a weak D match, TRBD2 (6 bases). Germline V CDR1 and CDR2: MGHRA, YSYEKL. This CDR3 region has 15 residues. Trimming took 3 bases from V and 6 from J, leaving 15 bases between them. The CDR3 nucleotides read TGCGCCAGCAGCCAGACTAGTGCTACAGGCAATGAGCAGTTCTTC. Residues: CASSQTSATGNEQFF.